The text below deals with one T cell receptor (beta chain). There is no known antigen for this receptor. No quality values exist for individual bases; no much larger clone is one base distant. Using the deep immunoSEQ assay, TCR CDR3 regions were amplified from genomic DNA by multiplex PCR. Extracted genomic DNA from each cell subset was distributed evenly across all wells of several immunoSEQ 96-well plates, and each plate was treated as a replicate. Each replicate PCR for sorted subsets received about 180 ng genomic DNA, equal to tens of thousands of T cell genomes. The purified libraries were quantified using a Qubit 3.0 fluorometer, sized with a Bioanalyzer 2100, and then quantified again using the KAPA Library Quantification kit. Every immunoSEQ 96-well plate was sequenced on a dedicated single-read 150-cycle Illumina NextSeq 550 flow cell. Processing in the source paper ran as follows. Because only junctional sequences without quality scores were contained in the immunoSEQ output, filtering matching that applied to full-length reads could not be performed. Sequences were annotated with PyIR, a Python wrapper for IgBLAST v1.9, and V/J genes and CDR3 were assigned using IMGT germline references. Reads were removed for weak V/J assignments (E-value above 1e-6), missing CDR3, stop codons, out-of-frame junctions, or ambiguous translated residues. V3J clonotypes were defined as sequences sharing the same inferred V gene, J gene, and CDR3 amino acid sequence. Percentage overlap between repertoires was computed as shared unique clonotypes divided by the size of the smaller repertoire. RTK rarefaction, the Chao1 estimator, and Recon v2.1 estimates of unobserved clonotypes were used to assess repertoire richness. Generation probabilities for all TCRbeta clonotypes obtained by the gDNA method from a few donors were computed using OLGA. The table was pulled from immuneACCESS by TCRdb, which kept in-frame rearrangements only. Such tables lose some clones; where checked, under half of the loss comes from unresolved V genes, and the rest has no known cause. That table supplies the V and J calls and clone size; D and trimming were determined from the DNA. The sample yields some 1,400,000 clones; roughly 97% were counted once. The ten largest clones represent approximately 1.2% of the sample.

This sample stems from a study of shared clonotypes between healthy human individuals (dated by TCRdb to about 2020). Background on the whole study: A couple of women and a few men aged 18 to 49 years were included in the cohort. For each donor, CD4 naive and CD4 memory were each given three plates, CD8 naive was given two plates, and CD8 memory was given one plate. Between about 0.9 and 10 billion PBMCs per donor were obtained by leukapheresis. Blood TCR repertoires of roughly five healthy adults were deeply sequenced to estimate repertoire size and the extent of clonotype sharing between individuals. Different laboratories and diverse techniques were used to prepare libraries and sequence TCR repertoires, to increase sequencing depth and limit assay-specific biases.

Healthy HIV-negative adults with no recently reported acute infections or vaccinations were included as donors. Every donor was a Caucasian adult living in Nashville, Tennessee, USA. CD4+ T cells were enriched through magnetic negative selection, after which naive cells were positively selected on CD45RA and the remaining negative fraction served as the memory subset. Blood was obtained by leukapheresis, after which PBMCs were separated by Ficoll-Histopaque density gradient centrifugation and cryopreserved in liquid nitrogen vapor phase. Analytical flow cytometry was used to check the purity and quantity of every magnetically sorted T cell population. Genomic DNA was isolated from every sorted fraction and measured by UV absorbance on a Nanodrop 2000c. Summary of the overall study and its limitations: When a few donors were compared, the shared fraction of clonotypes was 5% to 6.5% for naive CD4, roughly 3.3% for naive CD8, about 2.4% for memory CD4, and around 0.4% for memory CD8. Estimated clonotype richness was generally larger for naive than for memory subsets. Because the study included only a small number of donors, the genetic and exposure-history diversity represented was limited. Even with the large sequencing depth, rarefaction of the sorted-subset datasets indicated that sequencing was incomplete. Sampling was restricted to blood, and TCR repertoires in tissue are likely to differ from TCR repertoires in blood. Pairwise subsampling led to the expectation that sequencing depth would affect the degree of clonotype sharing among donors. Higher generation probabilities were observed for clonotypes shared by all four sorted-subset donors than for non-shared clonotypes.

The sequenced sample was naive CD4+ T cells sorted from blood. The cell subset or site tag for this specimen amounts to: CD45RA+ positively selected. This receptor was obtained from a man aged 25-40 years in good health.

In nucleotide form, the sequence is TGTGCTAGTGGTTTGTTTCGAGAAGGTTGGGACACCGGGGAGCTGTTTTTT. Its product reads: CASGLFREGWDTGELFF. The chain employs TRBV12-5 and TRBJ2-2, with the D gene uncertain. CDR1 and CDR2 are drawn from the germline V gene: LGHNT, FRNRAP. V is shortened by 2 bases, J by 3 bases, and the region joining them spans 16 bases. The CDR3 runs 17 residues from the cysteine to the phenylalanine. The DNA shown is the 51-base CDR3, in frame from base 1.